This T cell receptor beta chain was documented in a study of OX40 agonist ivuxolimab in advanced cancers. As for the study in general: Ivuxolimab was delivered to patients intravenously every 2 weeks at doses spanning 0.01 to 10 mg/kg. Having had anti-PD-1, anti-PD-L1 or anti-CTLA-4 therapy before was allowed, and approximately 40% had some.

Germline V lookup: CDR1 WSHSY, CDR2 SAAADI. The J segment lost 5 bases and the V segment lost 5 bases, leaving 6 bases of the junction unmatched. The CDR3 is 14 amino acids. General study points: Individuals who were partial responders at 0.1-3.0 mg/kg had clonal expansion that ranked among the lowest. On average, CD8+ T cells had more expanded clones than CD4+.

Assay used: immunoSEQ multiplex PCR; TCRdb lists only in-frame clones, some missing. Of fewer than 65,000 clones listed, 85% to 90% were seen once; the top ten hold 5% to 6%. Details on this clone: As yet, its antigen is unknown.

Material: CD4+ or CD8+ T cells sorted from blood, obtained in a trial of the OX40 agonist ivuxolimab. This TCR came from an adult with an advanced solid tumor such as melanoma, head and neck, liver or kidney cancer. The chain uses TRBV10-2 and TRBJ2-5, with TRBD1 matching over 9 bases. The CDR3 DNA reads as TGCGCCAGCAGTTTACAGGGGGCGGGGGAGACCCAGTACTTC. Its translation is CASSLQGAGETQYF.